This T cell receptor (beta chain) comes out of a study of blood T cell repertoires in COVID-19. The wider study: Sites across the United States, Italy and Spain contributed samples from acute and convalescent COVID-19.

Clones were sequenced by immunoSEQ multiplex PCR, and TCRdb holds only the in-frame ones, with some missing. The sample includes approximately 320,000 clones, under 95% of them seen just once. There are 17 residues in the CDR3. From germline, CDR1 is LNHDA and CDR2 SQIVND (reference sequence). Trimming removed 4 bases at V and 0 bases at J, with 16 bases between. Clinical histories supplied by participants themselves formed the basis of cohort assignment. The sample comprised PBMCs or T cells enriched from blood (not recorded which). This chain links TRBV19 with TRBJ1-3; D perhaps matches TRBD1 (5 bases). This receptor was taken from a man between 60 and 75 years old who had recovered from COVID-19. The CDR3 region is CASSKFETARSGNTIYF. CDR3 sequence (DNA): TGTGCCAGTAGTAAATTTGAGACAGCCCGCTCTGGAAACACCATATATTTT.